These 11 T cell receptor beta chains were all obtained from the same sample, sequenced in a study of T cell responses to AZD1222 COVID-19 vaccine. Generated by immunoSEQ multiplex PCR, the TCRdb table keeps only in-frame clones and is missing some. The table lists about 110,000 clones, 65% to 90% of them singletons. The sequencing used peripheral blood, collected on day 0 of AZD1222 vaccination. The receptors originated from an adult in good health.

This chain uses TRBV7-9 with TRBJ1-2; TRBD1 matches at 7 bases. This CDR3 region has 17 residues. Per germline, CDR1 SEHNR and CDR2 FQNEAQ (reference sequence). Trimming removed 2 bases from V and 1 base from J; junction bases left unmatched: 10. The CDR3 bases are TGTGCCAGCAGCTTACTCCGACAGGGCCCCCTTAACTATGGCTACACCTTC. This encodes CASSLLRQGPLNYGYTF. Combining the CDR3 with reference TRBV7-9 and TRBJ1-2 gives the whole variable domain DTGVSQNPRHKITKRGQNVTFRCDPISEHNRLYWYRQTLGQGPEFLTYFQNEAQLEKSRLLSDRFSAERPKGSFSTLEIQRTEQGDSAMYLCASSLLRQGPLNYGYTFGSGTRLTVV.

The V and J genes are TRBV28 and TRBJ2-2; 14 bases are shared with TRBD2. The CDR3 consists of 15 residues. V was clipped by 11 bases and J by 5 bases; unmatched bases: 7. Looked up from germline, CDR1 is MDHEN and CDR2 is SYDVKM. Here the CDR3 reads CAAWGTSGSTGELFF. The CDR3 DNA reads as TGTGCCGCTTGGGGGACTAGCGGGAGTACCGGGGAGCTGTTTTTT.

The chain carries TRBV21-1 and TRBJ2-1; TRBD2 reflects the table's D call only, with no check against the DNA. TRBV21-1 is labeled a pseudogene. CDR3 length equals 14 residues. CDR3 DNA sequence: TGTGCCAGCACCCCCGGACTAGGGTTCAATGAGCAGTTCTTC. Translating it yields CASTPGLGFNEQFF.

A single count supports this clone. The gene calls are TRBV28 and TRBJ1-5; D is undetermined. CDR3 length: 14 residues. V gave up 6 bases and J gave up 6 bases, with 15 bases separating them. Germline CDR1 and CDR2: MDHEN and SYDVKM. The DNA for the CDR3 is TGTGCCAGCAGCCCCTTTAGATACGGTCAGCCCCAGCATTTT. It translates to CASSPFRYGQPQHF.

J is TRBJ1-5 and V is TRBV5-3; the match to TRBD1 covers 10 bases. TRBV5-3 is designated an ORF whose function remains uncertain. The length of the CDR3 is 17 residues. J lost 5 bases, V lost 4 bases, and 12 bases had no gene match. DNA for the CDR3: TGTGCCAGAAGCGAAGGACAGGGGGATTCGGTCCATCAGCCCCAGCATTTT. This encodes CARSEGQGDSVHQPQHF.

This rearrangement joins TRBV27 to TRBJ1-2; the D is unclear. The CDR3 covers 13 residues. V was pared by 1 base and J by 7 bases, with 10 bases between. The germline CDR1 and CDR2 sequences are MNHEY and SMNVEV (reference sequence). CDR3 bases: TGTGCCAGCAGTTTATTGCCGGGTCGTGGCTACACCTTC. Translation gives CASSLLPGRGYTF.

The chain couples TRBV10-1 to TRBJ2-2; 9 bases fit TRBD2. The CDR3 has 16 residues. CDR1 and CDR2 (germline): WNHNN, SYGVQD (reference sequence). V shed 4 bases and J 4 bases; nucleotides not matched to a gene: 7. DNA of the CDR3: TGCGCCAGCAGTGTCGGCGGGAGGGCCCGCACCGGGGAGCTGTTTTTT. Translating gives CASSVGGRARTGELFF.

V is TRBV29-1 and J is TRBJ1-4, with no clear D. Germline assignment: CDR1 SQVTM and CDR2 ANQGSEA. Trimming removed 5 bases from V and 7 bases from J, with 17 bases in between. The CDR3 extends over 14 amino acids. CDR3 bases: TGCAGCGTTCCAAGCCAGACCCGCGGTGAAAAACTGTTTTTT. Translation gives CSVPSQTRGEKLFF.

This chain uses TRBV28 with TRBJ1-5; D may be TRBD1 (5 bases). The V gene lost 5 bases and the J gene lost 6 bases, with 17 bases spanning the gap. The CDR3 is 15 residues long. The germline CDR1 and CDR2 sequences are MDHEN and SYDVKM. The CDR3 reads CASSPPPGGGQPQHF. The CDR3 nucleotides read TGTGCCAGCAGTCCCCCTCCCGGGGGTGGTCAGCCCCAGCATTTT.

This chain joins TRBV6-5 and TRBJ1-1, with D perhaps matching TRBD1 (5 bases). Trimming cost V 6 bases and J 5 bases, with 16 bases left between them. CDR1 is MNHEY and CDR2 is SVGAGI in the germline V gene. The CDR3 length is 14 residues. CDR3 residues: CASRGGRVVTEAFF. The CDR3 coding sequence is TGTGCCAGCAGGGGGGGTCGGGTGGTAACTGAAGCTTTCTTT.

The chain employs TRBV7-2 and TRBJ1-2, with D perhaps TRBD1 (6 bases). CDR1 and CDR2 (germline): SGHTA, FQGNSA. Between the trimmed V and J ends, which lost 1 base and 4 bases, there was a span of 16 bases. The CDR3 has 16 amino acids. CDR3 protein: CASSLEQSRGIYGYTF. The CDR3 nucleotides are TGTGCCAGCAGCTTAGAACAATCCAGGGGTATCTATGGCTACACCTTC.